The TCR beta chain described here comes from a study of blood T cell repertoires in COVID-19. The wider study: Acute-phase and convalescent COVID-19 samples originated in the United States, Italy and Spain. From T cells, B-cell-depleted T cells, or PBMCs came the material, which was cDNA or gDNA.

Individuals drawn from around 25 US areas were roughly 18 to 95 years old. Donors in Cohort 3 who had recovered were those with two negative PCRs, healthcare professional clearance, or resolution of their symptoms. This CDR3 is built from 17 residues. After removal of 0 bases from V and 0 bases from J, the junction contained 8 bases not matched to a gene. The germline gives CDR1 SGHRS, CDR2 YFSETQ. Sequencing used immunoSEQ multiplex PCR; TCRdb keeps in-frame clones, though not all of them. The sample has around 380,000 clones; around 87% are singletons. The TCR comes from a man aged 30 to 39 who had recovered from COVID-19. V usage is TRBV5-1 and J usage is TRBJ1-2; 7 bases are a match to TRBD1. The specimen sequenced was PBMCs or T cells enriched from blood (not recorded which). The CDR3 DNA is TGCGCCAGCAGCTTGGGTGGGACAGCGATATCTAACTATGGCTACACCTTC. This encodes CASSLGGTAISNYGYTF.